These 26 T cell receptor beta chains were sequenced from one sample in a study of blood T cell repertoires in COVID-19. Measured with immunoSEQ multiplex PCR; TCRdb has only the in-frame clones, and not every one. The table has 390,000 or so clones, under 85% seen once. The source material was PBMCs or T cells enriched from blood (not recorded which). The receptors shown here come from a woman aged 50 to 60 who had recovered from COVID-19.

The rearrangement joins TRBV7-9 to TRBJ1-1; TRBD1 is a possible D gene (6 bases). V lost 5 bases to trimming and J lost 0 bases, with 13 bases between them. Germline CDR1 reads SEHNR; CDR2 reads FQNEAQ (reference sequence). The CDR3 covers 15 residues. The CDR3 loop is CASSPIGQLNTEAFF. The DNA of the CDR3 is TGTGCCAGCAGCCCCATCGGACAGCTGAACACTGAAGCTTTCTTT.

J is TRBJ2-7 and V is TRBV6-2 or TRBV6-3; D is ambiguous. The germline CDR1 and CDR2 sequences are MNHEY and SVGEGT. V lost 2 bases and J 5 bases, leaving 10 bases between the germline ends. This CDR3 has 13 amino acids. CDR3 in DNA: TGTGCCAGCAGTTACCGCGGCGTCCACGAGCAGTACTTC. Translation gives CASSYRGVHEQYF.

The chain joins TRBV5-3 to TRBJ2-7, with TRBD1 identical over 11 bases. TRBV5-3 is identified as an open reading frame with a role that is uncertain. Trimming at V came to 3 bases and at J to 3 bases, leaving 5 bases not matched to a gene. This CDR3 contains 15 residues. In nucleotides, the CDR3 is TGTGCCAGAAGCTGGGGGACAGGGGGTAGCTACGAGCAGTACTTC. As protein: CARSWGTGGSYEQYF.

The J gene is TRBJ2-7, the V gene TRBV6-2 or TRBV6-3, with 14 positions matching TRBD2. This CDR3 contains 16 residues. V shed 5 bases and J 3 bases; nucleotides not matched to a gene: 6. The germline V gene encodes CDR1 MNHEY and CDR2 SVGEGT. The CDR3 reads CASSPAGLAGVYEQYF. The DNA for the CDR3 is TGTGCCAGCAGTCCCGCGGGACTAGCGGGAGTCTACGAGCAGTACTTC.

The rearrangement uses TRBV5-6 and TRBJ2-5; 9 nucleotides match TRBD1. The V segment lost 6 bases and the J segment 4 bases; nucleotides outside the gene matches: 13. CDR3 length: 16 amino acids. Germline V gives CDR1 SGHDT, CDR2 YYEEEE. The CDR3 sequence: CASTFTGGTGRETQYF. The CDR3 bases are TGTGCCAGCACCTTCACTGGGGGGACAGGGAGAGAGACCCAGTACTTC.

The J gene is TRBJ1-2, the V gene TRBV27; perhaps TRBD1 as D (6 bases). V shed 5 bases and J shed 0 bases, with 7 bases lying between them. In germline, CDR1 is MNHEY, CDR2 SMNVEV (reference sequence). This CDR3 contains 13 residues. The CDR3 sequence: CASSRTANYGYTF. The CDR3 nucleotides are TGTGCCAGCAGTAGGACAGCTAACTATGGCTACACCTTC.

The gene calls are TRBV19 and TRBJ2-7; 8 bases map to TRBD1. Germline V CDR1 and CDR2: LNHDA, SQIVND (reference sequence). The V segment lost 2 bases and the J segment 2 bases; nucleotides outside the gene matches: 5. The CDR3 is 15 amino acids. The CDR3 protein is CASSIWTGTTYEQYF. In DNA, the CDR3 is TGTGCCAGTAGTATATGGACAGGGACCACCTACGAGCAGTACTTC.

The V gene is TRBV4-1, the J gene TRBJ2-6, with D maybe TRBD1 (6 bases). This CDR3 has 16 amino acids. With 0 bases removed from V and 4 bases from J, the gap between germline ends came to 10 bases. The germline CDR1 and CDR2 sequences are MGHRA and YSYEKL. CDR3 bases: TGCGCCAGCAGCCAAGATCAGGGGAGCGGGGCCAACGTCCTGACTTTC. Translation gives CASSQDQGSGANVLTF.

This chain uses TRBV5-1 with TRBJ2-3; 11 positions agree with TRBD2. After removal of 4 bases from V and 5 bases from J, the junction contained 3 bases not matched to a gene. The CDR3 is 14 residues long. Germline CDR1 and CDR2: SGHRS and YFSETQ. The CDR3 DNA reads TGCGCCAGCAGCCCCACTAGCGGGGGAGATACGCAGTATTTT. Translation: CASSPTSGGDTQYF.

The J gene is TRBJ2-1, the V gene TRBV3-1 (or the pseudogene TRBV3-2); 10 bases are shared with TRBD2. The CDR3 is made up of 17 amino acids. Germline V lookup: CDR1 LGHDT, CDR2 YNNKEL (reference sequence). V was clipped by 4 bases and J by 8 bases; unmatched bases: 14. CDR3 residues: CASSPPMRVAGGDEQFF. CDR3 bases: TGTGCCAGCAGCCCCCCTATGAGGGTAGCGGGAGGTGATGAGCAGTTCTTC.

The chain employs TRBV19 and TRBJ2-3; D possibly corresponds to TRBD2 (5 bases). The V end lost 8 bases, the J end lost 0 bases, and 9 bases lay between the germline ends. The length of the CDR3 is 13 residues. Germline V lookup: CDR1 LNHDA, CDR2 SQIVND (reference sequence). The CDR3 sequence is CASAGGSTDTQYF. CDR3 sequence (DNA): TGTGCCAGTGCCGGAGGTAGCACAGATACGCAGTATTTT.

V gene TRBV3-1 (or the pseudogene TRBV3-2) combines with J gene TRBJ2-3; D uncertain. The CDR3 totals 17 residues. Germline CDR1 is LGHDT and CDR2 is YNNKEL (reference sequence). The V gene lost 0 bases and the J gene lost 1 base, with 14 bases spanning the gap. As DNA, the CDR3 is TGTGCCAGCAGCCAAGATCTCTGGGCTACGGGCACAGATACGCAGTATTTT. This gives the protein CASSQDLWATGTDTQYF.

V gene TRBV5-4 combines with J gene TRBJ1-2; a weak D match, TRBD1 (5 bases). V lost 4 bases and J 2 bases, leaving 15 bases between the germline ends. From germline, CDR1 is SGHNT and CDR2 YYREEE (reference sequence). The CDR3 has 15 residues. The CDR3 sequence is CASSAGGNINYGYTF. The CDR3 DNA reads as TGTGCCAGCAGCGCCGGGGGGAATATAAACTATGGCTACACCTTC.

The J gene is TRBJ2-5, the V gene TRBV9; a possible D gene is TRBD2 (5 bases). Trimming took 3 bases from V and 2 from J, leaving 5 bases between them. Germline values: CDR1 SGDLS, CDR2 YYNGEE. The CDR3 has 12 residues. CDR3 sequence reads: CASSGEQETQYF. In DNA, the CDR3 is TGTGCCAGCAGCGGGGAGCAAGAGACCCAGTACTTC.

The chain combines TRBV12-3 or TRBV12-4 with TRBJ1-4; D is perhaps TRBD1 (5 bases). V gave up 6 bases and J gave up 9 bases, with 14 bases separating them. The CDR3 covers 13 residues. CDR3 region: CASRSPGGQKLFF. The CDR3 coding sequence is TGTGCCAGCAGATCGCCGGGGGGTCAAAAACTGTTTTTT.

This sequence joins TRBV5-5 and TRBJ1-2, with D maybe TRBD1 (5 bases). CDR1 and CDR2 from the germline V gene are SGHKS and YYEKEE (reference sequence). V was clipped by 4 bases and J by 3 bases, with 13 bases between them. This CDR3 has 14 amino acids. CDR3 protein: CASSKDIGDYGYTF. CDR3 sequence (DNA): TGTGCCAGCAGCAAGGACATTGGGGACTATGGCTACACCTTC.

V and J are TRBV5-1 and TRBJ1-2, with a weak D call TRBD1 (6 bases). V lost 4 bases to trimming and J lost 8 bases, with 18 bases between them. Germline V CDR1 and CDR2: SGHRS, YFSETQ. This CDR3 is built from 14 residues. The CDR3 nucleotides read TGCGCCAGCAGCGGTCAGGGTACAGGGCCGGGCTACACCTTC. The encoded protein is CASSGQGTGPGYTF.

The chain joins TRBV5-1 to TRBJ2-5; 7 bases agree with TRBD2. CDR1 is SGHRS, CDR2 YFSETQ, per germline. This CDR3 is built from 14 residues. Unmatched junction bases numbered 3, after V lost 3 bases and J lost 1 base. CDR3: CASSYSSGQETQYF. In nucleotides, the CDR3 is TGCGCCAGCAGCTACTCTAGCGGCCAAGAGACCCAGTACTTC.

The chain couples TRBV7-2 to TRBJ2-3; 9 nucleotides agree with TRBD1. The V gene's germline CDR1 is SGHTA and CDR2 FQGNSA. The CDR3 length is 19 residues. V trimming: 0 bases; J trimming: 0 bases; junction bases outside the gene matches: 10. CDR3 in amino acids: CASSLASGQGRVSTDTQYF. The CDR3 coding sequence is TGTGCCAGCAGCTTAGCTTCTGGACAGGGGCGGGTTAGCACAGATACGCAGTATTTT.

This chain uses TRBV21-1 with TRBJ2-7; whether TRBD2, the table's D call, matches the DNA was not checked. TRBV21-1 is flagged as a pseudogene. This CDR3 contains 16 residues. CDR3 sequence reads: CASRIRPLAGVYEQYF. In nucleotides, the CDR3 is TGTGCCAGCAGGATAAGGCCACTAGCGGGAGTCTACGAGCAGTACTTC.

The chain uses TRBV19 and TRBJ1-1; D possibly corresponds to TRBD1 (5 bases). V dropped 6 bases and J dropped 3 bases, with 20 bases sitting between them. CDR1 LNHDA and CDR2 SQIVND come from the germline V gene (reference sequence). This CDR3 comprises 16 residues. The CDR3 region is CASRGDSRRVDTEAFF. Written as DNA, the CDR3 is TGTGCCAGTAGAGGGGATAGTCGCAGGGTGGACACTGAAGCTTTCTTT.

This rearrangement joins TRBV19 to TRBJ2-1; 10 nucleotides match TRBD1. V trimming: 8 bases; J trimming: 6 bases; junction bases outside the gene matches: 7. Germline V gene lookup returns CDR1 LNHDA and CDR2 SQIVND (reference sequence). The CDR3 has 14 amino acids. This CDR3 is CASGDRGFGNEQFF. The CDR3 DNA is TGTGCCAGTGGGGACAGGGGCTTCGGCAATGAGCAGTTCTTC.

The V and J genes are TRBV4-1 and TRBJ1-2; TRBD1 might be the D (6 bases). This CDR3 has 17 residues. The V and J ends lost 6 bases and 3 bases respectively, with 23 bases between them. The germline V gene encodes CDR1 MGHRA and CDR2 YSYEKL. The CDR3: CASRPAHRDTTYYGYTF. The CDR3, as DNA: TGCGCCAGCAGACCGGCCCACCGGGACACGACCTACTATGGCTACACCTTC.

The chain joins TRBV5-1 to TRBJ1-1; D ambiguous. Germline values: CDR1 SGHRS, CDR2 YFSETQ. The V end lost 0 bases, the J end lost 0 bases, and 6 bases lay between the germline ends. This CDR3 is 14 amino acids long. The CDR3 loop reads CASSLVQLNTEAFF. The CDR3, as DNA: TGCGCCAGCAGCTTGGTTCAGTTGAACACTGAAGCTTTCTTT.

The chain uses TRBV6-5 and TRBJ1-2, with TRBD1 matching over 9 bases. The CDR3 runs 15 residues. Trimming at V came to 6 bases and at J to 4 bases, leaving 9 bases not matched to a gene. The germline V gene has CDR1 MNHEY and CDR2 SVGAGI. CDR3 nucleotides: TGTGCCAGCAGCGCCGGACAGGGGAAAAGCTATGGCTACACCTTC. Translating gives CASSAGQGKSYGYTF.

J is TRBJ2-7 and V is TRBV4-1; 11 nucleotides match TRBD2. The CDR3 totals 15 residues. With V trimmed by 5 bases and J by 3 bases, 6 bases remained unmatched. The V gene's germline CDR1 is MGHRA and CDR2 YSYEKL. The CDR3 coding sequence is TGCGCCAGCAGCACACTAGCGGGAGACGGCTACGAGCAGTACTTC. Its protein is CASSTLAGDGYEQYF.